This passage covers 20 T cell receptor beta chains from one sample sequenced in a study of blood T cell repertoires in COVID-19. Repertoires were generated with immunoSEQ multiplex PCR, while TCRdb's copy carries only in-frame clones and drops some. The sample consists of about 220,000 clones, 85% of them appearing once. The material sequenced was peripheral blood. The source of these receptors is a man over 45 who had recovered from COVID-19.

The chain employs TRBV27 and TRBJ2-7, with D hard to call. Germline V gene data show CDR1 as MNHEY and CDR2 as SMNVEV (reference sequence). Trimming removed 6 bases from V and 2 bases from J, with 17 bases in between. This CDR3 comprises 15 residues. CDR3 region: CASSPMGPRPYEQYF. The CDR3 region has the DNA TGTGCCAGCAGCCCAATGGGCCCCAGGCCCTACGAGCAGTACTTC.

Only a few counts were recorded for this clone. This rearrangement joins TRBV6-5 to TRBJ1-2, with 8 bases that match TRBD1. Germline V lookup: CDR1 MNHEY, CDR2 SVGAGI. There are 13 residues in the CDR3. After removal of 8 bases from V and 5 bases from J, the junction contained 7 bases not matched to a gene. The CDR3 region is CASWAGGLYGYTF. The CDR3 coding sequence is TGTGCCAGCTGGGCAGGGGGCCTTTATGGCTACACCTTC.

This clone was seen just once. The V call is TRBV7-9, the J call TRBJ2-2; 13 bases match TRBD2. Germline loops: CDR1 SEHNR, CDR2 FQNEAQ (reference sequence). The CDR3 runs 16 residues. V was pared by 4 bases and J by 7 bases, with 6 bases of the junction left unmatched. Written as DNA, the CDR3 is TGTGCCAGCAGCTCCGGACTAGCGGGAGTGGGCGGGGAGCTGTTTTTT. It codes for CASSSGLAGVGGELFF.

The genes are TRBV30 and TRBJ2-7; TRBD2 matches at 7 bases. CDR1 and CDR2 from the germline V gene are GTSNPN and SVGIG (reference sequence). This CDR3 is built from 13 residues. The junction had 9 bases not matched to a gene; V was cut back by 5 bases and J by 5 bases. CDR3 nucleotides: TGTGCCTGGCTTTCTAGCGGCAAGAACGAGCAGTACTTC. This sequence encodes CAWLSSGKNEQYF. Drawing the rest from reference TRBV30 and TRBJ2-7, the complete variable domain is SQTIHQWPATLVQPVGSPLSLECTVEGTSNPNLYWYRQAAGRGLQLLFYSVGIGQISSEVPQNLSASRPQDRQFILSSKKLLLSDSGFYLCAWLSSGKNEQYFGPGTRLTVT.

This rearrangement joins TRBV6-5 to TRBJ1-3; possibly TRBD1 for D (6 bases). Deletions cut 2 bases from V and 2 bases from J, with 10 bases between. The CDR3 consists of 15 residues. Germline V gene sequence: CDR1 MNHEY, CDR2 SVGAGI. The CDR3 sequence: CASSYSSGAGNTIYF. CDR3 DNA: TGTGCCAGCAGTTACAGCTCAGGGGCTGGAAACACCATATATTTT.

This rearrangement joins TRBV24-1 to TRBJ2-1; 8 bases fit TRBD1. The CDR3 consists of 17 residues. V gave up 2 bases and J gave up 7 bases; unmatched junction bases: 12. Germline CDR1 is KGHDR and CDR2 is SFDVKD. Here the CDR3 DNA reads TGTGCCACCAGTGATTCGGGACAGGCACTGGCGGGGAATGAGCAGTTCTTC. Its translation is CATSDSGQALAGNEQFF.

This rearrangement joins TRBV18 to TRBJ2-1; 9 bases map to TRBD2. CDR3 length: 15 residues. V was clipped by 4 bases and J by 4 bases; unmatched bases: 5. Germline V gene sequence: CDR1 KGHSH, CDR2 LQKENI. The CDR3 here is CASSLGLASYNEQFF. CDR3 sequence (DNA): TGTGCCAGCTCACTAGGACTAGCGTCTTACAATGAGCAGTTCTTC.

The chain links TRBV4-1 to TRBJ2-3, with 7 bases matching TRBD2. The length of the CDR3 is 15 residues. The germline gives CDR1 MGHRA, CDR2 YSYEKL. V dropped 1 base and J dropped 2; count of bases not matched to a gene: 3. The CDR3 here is CASSQVGLDTDTQYF. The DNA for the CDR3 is TGCGCCAGCAGCCAAGTAGGACTAGACACAGATACGCAGTATTTT.

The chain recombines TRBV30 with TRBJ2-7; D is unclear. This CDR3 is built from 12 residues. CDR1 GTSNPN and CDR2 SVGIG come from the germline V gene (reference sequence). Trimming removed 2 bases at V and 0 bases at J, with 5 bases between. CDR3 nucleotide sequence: TGTGCCTGGAGTATAAACTCCTACGAGCAGTACTTC. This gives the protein CAWSINSYEQYF.

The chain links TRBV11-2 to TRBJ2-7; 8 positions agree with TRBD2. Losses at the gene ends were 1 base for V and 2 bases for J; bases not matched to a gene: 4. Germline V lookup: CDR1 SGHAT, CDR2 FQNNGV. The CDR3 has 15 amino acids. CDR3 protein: CASSLGGRPPYEQYF. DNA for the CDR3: TGTGCCAGCAGCTTAGGCGGGAGGCCCCCCTACGAGCAGTACTTC.

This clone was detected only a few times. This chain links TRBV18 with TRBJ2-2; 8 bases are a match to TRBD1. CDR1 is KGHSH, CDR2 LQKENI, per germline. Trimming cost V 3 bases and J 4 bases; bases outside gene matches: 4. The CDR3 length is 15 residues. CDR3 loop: CASSPDRVSTGELFF. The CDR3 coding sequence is TGTGCCAGCTCACCGGACAGGGTCAGCACCGGGGAGCTGTTTTTT.

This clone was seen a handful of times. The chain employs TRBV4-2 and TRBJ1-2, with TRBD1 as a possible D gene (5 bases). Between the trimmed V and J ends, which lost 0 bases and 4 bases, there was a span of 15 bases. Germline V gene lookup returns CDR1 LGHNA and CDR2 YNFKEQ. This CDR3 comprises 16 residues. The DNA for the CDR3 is TGTGCCAGCAGCCAAGAGGGGCAAGGGGCTCTCTATGGCTACACCTTC. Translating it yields CASSQEGQGALYGYTF.

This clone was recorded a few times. The CDR3, as DNA: TGTGCCAGCAGCCAGCTAGCGGGATTGGGTCGCAATGAGCAGTTCTTC. Protein product: CASSQLAGLGRNEQFF. The chain employs TRBV3-1 (or the pseudogene TRBV3-2) and TRBJ2-1, with 9 bases identical to TRBD2. Germline CDR1 reads LGHDT; CDR2 reads YNNKEL (reference sequence). V trimming: 3 bases; J trimming: 6 bases; junction bases outside the gene matches: 9. The CDR3 has 16 amino acids.

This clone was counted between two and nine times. The CDR3 reads CASSGRLAGLSDEQFF. The CDR3 DNA is TGTGCCAGTAGTGGAAGACTAGCGGGTCTTTCGGATGAGCAGTTCTTC. The chain joins TRBV19 to TRBJ2-1; 10 bases are a match to TRBD2. This CDR3 comprises 16 residues. J lost 8 bases, V lost 5 bases, and 12 bases had no gene match. Germline V gene lookup returns CDR1 LNHDA and CDR2 SQIVND (reference sequence). Complete variable domain (other parts from reference TRBV19 and TRBJ2-1): DGGITQSPKYLFRKEGQNVTLSCEQNLNHDAMYWYRQDPGQGLRLIYYSQIVNDFQKGDIAEGYSVSREKKESFPLTVTSAQKNPTAFYLCASSGRLAGLSDEQFFGPGTRLTVL.

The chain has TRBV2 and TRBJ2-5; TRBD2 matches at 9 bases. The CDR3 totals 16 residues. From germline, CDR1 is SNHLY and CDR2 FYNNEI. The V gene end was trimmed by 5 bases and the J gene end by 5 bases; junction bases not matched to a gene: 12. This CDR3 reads CASSRPLSGSRETQYF. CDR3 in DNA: TGTGCCAGCAGTAGACCACTTAGCGGGAGTAGGGAGACCCAGTACTTC.

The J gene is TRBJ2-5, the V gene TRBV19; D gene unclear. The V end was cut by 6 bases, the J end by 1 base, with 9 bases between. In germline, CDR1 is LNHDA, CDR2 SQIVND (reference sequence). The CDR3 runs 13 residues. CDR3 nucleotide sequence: TGTGCCAGTAGGCGGCAGCTCCAAGAGACCCAGTACTTC. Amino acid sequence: CASRRQLQETQYF.

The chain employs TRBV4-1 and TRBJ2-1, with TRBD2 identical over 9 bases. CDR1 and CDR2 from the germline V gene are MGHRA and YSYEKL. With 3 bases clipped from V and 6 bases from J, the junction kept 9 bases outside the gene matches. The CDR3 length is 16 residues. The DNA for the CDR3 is TGCGCCAGCAGCCAGGTCGGCGGGAGGGACGTCAATGAGCAGTTCTTC. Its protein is CASSQVGGRDVNEQFF.

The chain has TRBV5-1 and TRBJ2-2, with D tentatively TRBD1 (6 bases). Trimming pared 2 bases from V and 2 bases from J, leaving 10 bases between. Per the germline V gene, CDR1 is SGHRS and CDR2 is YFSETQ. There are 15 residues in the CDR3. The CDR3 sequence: CASSLGQTNTGELFF. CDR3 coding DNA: TGCGCCAGCAGCTTAGGACAGACAAACACCGGGGAGCTGTTTTTT.

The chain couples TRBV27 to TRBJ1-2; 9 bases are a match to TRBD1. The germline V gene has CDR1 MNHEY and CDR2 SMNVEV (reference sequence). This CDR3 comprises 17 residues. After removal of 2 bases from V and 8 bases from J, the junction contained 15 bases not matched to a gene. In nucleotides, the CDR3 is TGTGCCAGCAGTTTACTGGACAGGGGAATTGGTGTAAGGGGCTACACCTTC. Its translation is CASSLLDRGIGVRGYTF.

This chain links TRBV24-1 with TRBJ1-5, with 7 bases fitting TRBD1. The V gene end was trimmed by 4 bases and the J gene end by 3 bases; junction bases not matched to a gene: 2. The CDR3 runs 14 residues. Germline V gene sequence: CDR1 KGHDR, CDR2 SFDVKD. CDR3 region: CATSEGQLNQPQHF. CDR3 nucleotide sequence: TGTGCCACCAGTGAGGGACAGCTCAATCAGCCCCAGCATTTT.